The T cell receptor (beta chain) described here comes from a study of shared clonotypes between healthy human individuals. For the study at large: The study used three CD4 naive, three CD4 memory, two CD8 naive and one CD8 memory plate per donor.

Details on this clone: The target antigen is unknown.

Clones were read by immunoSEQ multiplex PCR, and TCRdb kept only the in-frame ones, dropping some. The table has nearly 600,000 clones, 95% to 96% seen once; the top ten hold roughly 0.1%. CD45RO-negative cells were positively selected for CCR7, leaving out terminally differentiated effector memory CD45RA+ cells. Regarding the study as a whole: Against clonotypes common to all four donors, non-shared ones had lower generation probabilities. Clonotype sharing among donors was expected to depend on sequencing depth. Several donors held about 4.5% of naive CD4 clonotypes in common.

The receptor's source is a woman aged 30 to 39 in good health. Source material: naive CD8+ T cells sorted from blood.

CDR3 DNA sequence: TGCGCCAGCAGCCACGCTCTGACTAACTACGAGCAGTACTTC. Translated: CASSHALTNYEQYF. V usage is TRBV4-1 and J usage is TRBJ2-7; D perhaps matches TRBD2 (5 bases). Trimming left V 3 bases short and J 3 bases short, with 12 bases between. Germline assignment: CDR1 MGHRA and CDR2 YSYEKL. The CDR3 sequence is 14 residues long.